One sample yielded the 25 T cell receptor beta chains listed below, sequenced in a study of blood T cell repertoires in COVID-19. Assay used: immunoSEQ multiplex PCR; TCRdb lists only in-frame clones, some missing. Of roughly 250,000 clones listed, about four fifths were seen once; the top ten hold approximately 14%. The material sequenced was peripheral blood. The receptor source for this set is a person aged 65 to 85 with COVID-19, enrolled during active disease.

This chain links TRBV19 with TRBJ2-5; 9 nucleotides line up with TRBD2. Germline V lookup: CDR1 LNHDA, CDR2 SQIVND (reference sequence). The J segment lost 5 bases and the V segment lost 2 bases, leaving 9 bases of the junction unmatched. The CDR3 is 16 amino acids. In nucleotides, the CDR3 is TGTGCCAGTAGTATACGGACTAGCGACATCTCGGAGACCCAGTACTTC. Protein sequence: CASSIRTSDISETQYF.

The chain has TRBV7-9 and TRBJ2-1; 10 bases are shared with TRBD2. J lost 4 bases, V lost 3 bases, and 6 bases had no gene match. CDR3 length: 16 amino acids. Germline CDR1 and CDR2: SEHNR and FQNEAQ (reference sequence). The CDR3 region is CASSFIGLAEYNEQFF. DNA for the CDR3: TGTGCCAGCAGCTTCATAGGACTAGCGGAATACAATGAGCAGTTCTTC. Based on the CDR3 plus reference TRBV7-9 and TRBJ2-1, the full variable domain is DTGVSQNPRHKITKRGQNVTFRCDPISEHNRLYWYRQTLGQGPEFLTYFQNEAQLEKSRLLSDRFSAERPKGSFSTLEIQRTEQGDSAMYLCASSFIGLAEYNEQFFGPGTRLTVL.

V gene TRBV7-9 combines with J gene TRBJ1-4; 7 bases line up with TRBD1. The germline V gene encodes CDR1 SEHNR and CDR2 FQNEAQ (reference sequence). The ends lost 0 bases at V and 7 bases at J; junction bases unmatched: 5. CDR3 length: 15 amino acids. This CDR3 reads CASSLARQGGEKLFF. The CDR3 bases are TGTGCCAGCAGCTTAGCGCGACAGGGTGGTGAAAAACTGTTTTTT.

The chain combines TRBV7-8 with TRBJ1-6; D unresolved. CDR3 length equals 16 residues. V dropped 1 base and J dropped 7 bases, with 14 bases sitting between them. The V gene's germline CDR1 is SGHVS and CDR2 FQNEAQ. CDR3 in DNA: TGTGCCAGCAGCTTAGAGTGGCGGGTTAAAAATTCACCCCTCCACTTT. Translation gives CASSLEWRVKNSPLHF.

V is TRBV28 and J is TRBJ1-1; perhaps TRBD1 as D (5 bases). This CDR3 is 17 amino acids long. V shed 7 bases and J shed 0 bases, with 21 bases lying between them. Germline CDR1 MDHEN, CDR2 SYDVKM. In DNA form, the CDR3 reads TGTGCCAGCACCGACCTGATTGGCGGGACGGTGAACACTGAAGCTTTCTTT. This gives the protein CASTDLIGGTVNTEAFF.

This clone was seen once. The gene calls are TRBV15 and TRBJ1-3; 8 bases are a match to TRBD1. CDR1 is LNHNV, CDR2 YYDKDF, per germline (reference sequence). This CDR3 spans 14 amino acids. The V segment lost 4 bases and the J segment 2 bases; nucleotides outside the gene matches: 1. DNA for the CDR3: TGTGCCACCAGCACAGGGGGCACTGGAAACACCATATATTTT. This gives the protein CATSTGGTGNTIYF.

The CDR3 region is CASSYSGTENQPQHF. CDR3 nucleotide sequence: TGTGCCAGCAGTTATTCGGGGACAGAAAATCAGCCCCAGCATTTT. The chain has TRBV6-9 and TRBJ1-5; TRBD1 matches 7 bases. The CDR3 loop spans 15 amino acids. Germline V gene sequence: CDR1 MNHGY, CDR2 SVAAGI. Trimming took 0 bases from V and 4 from J; bases not matched to a gene: 3.

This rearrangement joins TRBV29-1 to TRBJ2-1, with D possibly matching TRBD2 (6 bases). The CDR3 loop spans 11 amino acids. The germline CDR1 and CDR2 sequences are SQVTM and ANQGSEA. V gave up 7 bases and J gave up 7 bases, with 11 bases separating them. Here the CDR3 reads CSARAGNEQFF. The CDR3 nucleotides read TGCAGCGCGAGGGCGGGGAATGAGCAGTTCTTC.

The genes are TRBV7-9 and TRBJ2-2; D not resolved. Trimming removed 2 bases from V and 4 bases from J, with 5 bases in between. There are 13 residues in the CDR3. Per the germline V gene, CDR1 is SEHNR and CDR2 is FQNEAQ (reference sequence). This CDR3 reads CASSLYSTGELFF. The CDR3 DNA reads TGTGCCAGCAGCTTATATAGCACCGGGGAGCTGTTTTTT.

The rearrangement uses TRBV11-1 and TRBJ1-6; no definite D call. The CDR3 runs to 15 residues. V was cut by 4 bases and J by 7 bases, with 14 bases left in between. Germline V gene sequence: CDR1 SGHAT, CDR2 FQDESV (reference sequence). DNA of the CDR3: TGTGCCAGCAGCTCGACATGGTTAAGGAATTCACCCCTCCACTTT. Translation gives CASSSTWLRNSPLHF.

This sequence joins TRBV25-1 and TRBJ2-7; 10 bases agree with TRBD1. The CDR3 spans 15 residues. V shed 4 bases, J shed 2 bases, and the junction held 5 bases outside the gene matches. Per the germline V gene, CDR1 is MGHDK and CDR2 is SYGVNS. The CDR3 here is CASSGTGTGAYEQYF. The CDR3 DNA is TGTGCCAGCAGTGGCACCGGGACAGGGGCCTACGAGCAGTACTTC.

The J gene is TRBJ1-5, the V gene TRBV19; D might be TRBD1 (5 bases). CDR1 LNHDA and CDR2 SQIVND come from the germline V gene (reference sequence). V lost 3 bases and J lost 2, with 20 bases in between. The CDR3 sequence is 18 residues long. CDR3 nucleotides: TGTGCCAGTAGTATCGGGCAGGGTCGTTGGAGTGGCAATCAGCCCCAGCATTTT. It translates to CASSIGQGRWSGNQPQHF.

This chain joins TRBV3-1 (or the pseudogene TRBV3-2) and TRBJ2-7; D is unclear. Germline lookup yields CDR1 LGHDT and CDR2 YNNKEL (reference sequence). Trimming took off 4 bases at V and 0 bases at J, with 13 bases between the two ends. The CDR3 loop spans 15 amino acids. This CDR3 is CASSPVYTSSYEQYF. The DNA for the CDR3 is TGTGCCAGCAGCCCCGTCTATACGAGCTCCTACGAGCAGTACTTC.

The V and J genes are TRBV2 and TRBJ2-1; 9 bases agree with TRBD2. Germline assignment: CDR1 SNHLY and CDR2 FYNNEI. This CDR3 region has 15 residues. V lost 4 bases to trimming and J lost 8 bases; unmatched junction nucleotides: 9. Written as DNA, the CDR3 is TGTGCCAGCAGTGTGATTAGCGGGGGAGGAGATGAGCAGTTCTTC. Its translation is CASSVISGGGDEQFF.

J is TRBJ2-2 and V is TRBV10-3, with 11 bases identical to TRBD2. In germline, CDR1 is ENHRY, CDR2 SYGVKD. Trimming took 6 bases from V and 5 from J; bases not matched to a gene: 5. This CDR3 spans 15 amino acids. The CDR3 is CAIRLAGAGTGELFF. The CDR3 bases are TGTGCCATCAGACTAGCGGGGGCGGGGACCGGGGAGCTGTTTTTT.

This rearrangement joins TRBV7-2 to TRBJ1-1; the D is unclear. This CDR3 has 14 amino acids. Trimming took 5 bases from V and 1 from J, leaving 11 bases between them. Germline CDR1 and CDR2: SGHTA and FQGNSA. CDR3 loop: CASSPTLPNTEAFF. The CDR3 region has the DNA TGTGCCAGCAGCCCTACTCTCCCGAACACTGAAGCTTTCTTT.

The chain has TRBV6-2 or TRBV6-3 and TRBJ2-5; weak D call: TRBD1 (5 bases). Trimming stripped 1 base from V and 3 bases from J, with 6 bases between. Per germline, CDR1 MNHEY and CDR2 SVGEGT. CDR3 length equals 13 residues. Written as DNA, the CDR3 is TGTGCCAGCAGTTACTTGACAGAAGAGACCCAGTACTTC. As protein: CASSYLTEETQYF.

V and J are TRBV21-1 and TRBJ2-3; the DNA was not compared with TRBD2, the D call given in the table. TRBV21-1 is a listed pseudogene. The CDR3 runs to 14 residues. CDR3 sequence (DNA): TGTGCCAGCCTAAGGCTAGTGGTCCCAGATACGCAGTATTTT. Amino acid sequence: CASLRLVVPDTQYF.

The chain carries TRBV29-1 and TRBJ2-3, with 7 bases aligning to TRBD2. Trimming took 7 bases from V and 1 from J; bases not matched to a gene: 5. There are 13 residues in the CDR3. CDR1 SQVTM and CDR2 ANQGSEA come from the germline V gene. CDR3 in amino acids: CSAGLSRTDTQYF. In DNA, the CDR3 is TGCAGCGCGGGACTATCACGCACAGATACGCAGTATTTT.

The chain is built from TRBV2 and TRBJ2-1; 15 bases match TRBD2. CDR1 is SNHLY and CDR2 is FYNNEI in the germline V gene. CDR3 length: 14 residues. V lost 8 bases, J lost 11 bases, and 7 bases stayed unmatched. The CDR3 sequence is CASGTGLAGGQQFF. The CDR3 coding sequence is TGTGCCAGCGGGACGGGACTAGCGGGAGGCCAGCAGTTCTTC.

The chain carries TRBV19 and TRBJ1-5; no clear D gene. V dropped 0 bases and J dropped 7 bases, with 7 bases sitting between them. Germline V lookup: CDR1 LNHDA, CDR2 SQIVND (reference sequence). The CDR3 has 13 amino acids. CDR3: CASSIEEGQPQHF. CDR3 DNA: TGTGCCAGTAGTATAGAGGAGGGACAGCCCCAGCATTTT.

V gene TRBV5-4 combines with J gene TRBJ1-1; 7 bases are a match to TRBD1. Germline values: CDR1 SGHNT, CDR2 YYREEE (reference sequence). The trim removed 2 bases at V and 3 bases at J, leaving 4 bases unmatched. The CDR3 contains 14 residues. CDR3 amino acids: CASSLSGGYTEAFF. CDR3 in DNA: TGTGCCAGCAGCTTATCAGGGGGGTACACTGAAGCTTTCTTT.

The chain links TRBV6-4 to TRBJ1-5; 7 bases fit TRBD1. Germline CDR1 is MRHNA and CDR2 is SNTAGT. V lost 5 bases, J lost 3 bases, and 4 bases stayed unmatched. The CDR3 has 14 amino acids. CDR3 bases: TGTGCCAGCAGTCCGACAGGGAACAATCAGCCCCAGCATTTT. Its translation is CASSPTGNNQPQHF.

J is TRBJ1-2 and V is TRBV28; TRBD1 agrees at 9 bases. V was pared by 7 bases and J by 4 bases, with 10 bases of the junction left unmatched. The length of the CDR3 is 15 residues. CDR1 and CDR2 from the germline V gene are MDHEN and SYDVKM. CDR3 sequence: CASTSPGTGTYGYTF. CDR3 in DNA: TGTGCCAGCACCTCCCCCGGGACAGGGACCTATGGCTACACCTTC.

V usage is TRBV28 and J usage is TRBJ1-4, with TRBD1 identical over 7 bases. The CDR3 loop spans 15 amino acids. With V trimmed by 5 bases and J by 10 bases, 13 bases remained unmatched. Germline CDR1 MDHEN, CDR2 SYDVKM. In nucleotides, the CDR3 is TGTGCCAGCAGTACCCGGACAGGTAGCGGTGGAAAACTGTTTTTT. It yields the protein CASSTRTGSGGKLFF.